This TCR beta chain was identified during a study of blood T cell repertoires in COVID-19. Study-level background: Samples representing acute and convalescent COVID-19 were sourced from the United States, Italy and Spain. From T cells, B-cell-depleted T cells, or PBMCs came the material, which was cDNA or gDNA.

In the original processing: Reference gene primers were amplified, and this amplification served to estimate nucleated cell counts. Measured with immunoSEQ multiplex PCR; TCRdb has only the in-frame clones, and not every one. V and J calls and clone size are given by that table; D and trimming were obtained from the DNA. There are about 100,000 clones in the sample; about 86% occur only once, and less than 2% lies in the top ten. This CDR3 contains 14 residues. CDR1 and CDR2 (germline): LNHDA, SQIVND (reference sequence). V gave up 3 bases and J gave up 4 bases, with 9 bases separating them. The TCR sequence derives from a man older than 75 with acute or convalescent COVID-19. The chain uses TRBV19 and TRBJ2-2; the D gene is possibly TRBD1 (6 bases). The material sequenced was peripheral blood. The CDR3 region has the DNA TGTGCCAGTAGTATGGCAGGGGCCACCGGGGAGCTGTTTTTT. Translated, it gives CASSMAGATGELFF. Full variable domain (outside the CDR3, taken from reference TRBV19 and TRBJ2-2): DGGITQSPKYLFRKEGQNVTLSCEQNLNHDAMYWYRQDPGQGLRLIYYSQIVNDFQKGDIAEGYSVSREKKESFPLTVTSAQKNPTAFYLCASSMAGATGELFFGEGSRLTVL.